The 18 T cell receptor beta chains below all came from one sample that was sequenced in a study of human CD8 memory T cell subsets. Investigators built TCR beta libraries using UMI-labeled 5' RACE. TCRdb reprocessed the 5' RACE reads and stores each CDR3 protein as one record, lacking DNA. Its table lists around 20,000 distinct CDR3 sequences. Sequences were obtained from CD8+ T cells from PBMCs. The receptors were gathered from a human donor in good health.

The chain has TRBV7-9 and TRBJ2-1; the D call of TRBD2 rests on TCRdb alone, since no DNA is present to check it. The CDR3 length is 18 residues. Germline CDR1 reads SEHNR; CDR2 reads FQNEAQ (reference sequence). The CDR3 loop is CASSPTQGTSGRWDEQFF.

V is TRBV5-1 and J is TRBJ1-4; TCRdb proposes TRBD1, but this gene call is untestable without DNA. Germline CDR1 SGHRS, CDR2 YFSETQ. The CDR3 spans 18 residues. The CDR3 sequence: CASSSATGTSLVDEKLFF.

The V gene is TRBV5-8, the J gene TRBJ2-7; TCRdb calls TRBD1, which cannot be checked without DNA. The CDR3 sequence is 13 residues long. Germline V gene lookup returns CDR1 SGHTS and CDR2 YDEGEE. CDR3 residues: CASSGTPVAEQYF.

The chain couples TRBV2 to TRBJ1-6. CDR1 is SNHLY, CDR2 FYNNEI, per germline. This CDR3 spans 13 amino acids. CDR3 loop: CASSEARNSPLHF. Based on the CDR3 plus reference TRBV2 and TRBJ1-6, the full variable domain is EPEVTQTPSHQVTQMGQEVILRCVPISNHLYFYWYRQILGQKVEFLVSFYNNEISEKSEIFDDQFSVERPDGSNFTLKIRSTKLEDSAMYFCASSEARNSPLHFGNGTRLTVT.

The V and J genes are TRBV20-1 and TRBJ2-7; the D call from TCRdb, TRBD1, cannot be confirmed without DNA. Per the germline V gene, CDR1 is DFQATT and CDR2 is SNEGSKA (reference sequence). This CDR3 has 13 residues. CDR3 amino acids: CSARMDRAYEQYF.

The rearrangement links TRBV12-3 or TRBV12-4 to TRBJ1-1. The CDR3 extends over 13 amino acids. This CDR3 is CASSFTGNTEAFF.

The chain joins TRBV9 to TRBJ2-3. CDR1 SGDLS and CDR2 YYNGEE come from the germline V gene. This CDR3 is built from 16 residues. The CDR3: CASSSYYGASTDTQYF.

This chain joins TRBV28 and TRBJ1-5; TCRdb gives TRBD1 as the D gene, but with no DNA this cannot be confirmed. The V gene's germline CDR1 is MDHEN and CDR2 SYDVKM. The CDR3 loop spans 14 amino acids. The CDR3 protein is CASSSGDGYQPQHF.

The chain is built from TRBV20-1 and TRBJ2-5; TCRdb proposes TRBD2, but this gene call is untestable without DNA. The CDR3 covers 15 residues. Germline V lookup: CDR1 DFQATT, CDR2 SNEGSKA (reference sequence). CDR3 sequence reads: CSARTSGSHQETQYF.

This sequence joins TRBV20-1 and TRBJ2-1; absent DNA, TCRdb's TRBD2 call cannot be checked. The CDR3 sequence is 17 residues long. CDR1 DFQATT and CDR2 SNEGSKA come from the germline V gene (reference sequence). CDR3 amino acids: CSANPISLQRDYNEQFF.

V usage is TRBV5-1 and J usage is TRBJ1-6; TCRdb selects TRBD1, and the lack of DNA leaves this call unchecked. The CDR3 runs 15 residues. Germline CDR1 SGHRS, CDR2 YFSETQ. The CDR3 here is CASSFRGFDNSPLHF.

CDR3 sequence reads: CASSLRAGSQPQHF. The V call is TRBV5-8, the J call TRBJ1-5. CDR3 size: 14 residues. CDR1 is SGHTS and CDR2 is YDEGEE in the germline V gene. The full variable domain, in which reference TRBV5-8 and TRBJ1-5 provide the parts outside the CDR3, is EAGVTQSPTHLIKTRGQQATLRCSPISGHTSVYWYQQALGLGLQFLLWYDEGEERNRGNFPPRFSGRQFPNYSSELNVNALELEDSALYLCASSLRAGSQPQHFGDGTRLSIL.

The rearrangement uses TRBV18 and TRBJ1-6. The germline V gene has CDR1 KGHSH and CDR2 LQKENI. CDR3 length: 16 amino acids. CDR3 loop: CASSRTRLDYNSPLHF.

This chain joins TRBV6-2 or TRBV6-3 and TRBJ2-1. The CDR3 consists of 17 residues. The germline V gene has CDR1 MNHEY and CDR2 SVGEGT. The CDR3 loop is CASSLSIHSSANNEQFF.

The V gene is TRBV28, the J gene TRBJ2-7; TCRdb picks TRBD1, but there is no DNA to check that call. The germline V gene encodes CDR1 MDHEN and CDR2 SYDVKM. The CDR3 runs 18 residues. The CDR3 loop reads CASSFQLAGQGQLYEQYF.

This chain joins TRBV30 and TRBJ1-1; there is no DNA to check the TCRdb D call of TRBD1. Per the germline V gene, CDR1 is GTSNPN and CDR2 is SVGIG (reference sequence). The CDR3 spans 12 residues. CDR3 in amino acids: CALGRAALEAFF.

Measured by frequency, this clonotype is medium-sized. This sequence joins TRBV29-1 and TRBJ2-1; TCRdb outputs TRBD2, but without DNA this stays unchecked. Germline V gene lookup returns CDR1 SQVTM and CDR2 ANQGSEA. This CDR3 is 18 amino acids long. The CDR3 protein is CSVEDPEEGRASYNEQFF.

The CDR3 region is CSARDGAGTSSYNSPLHF. The chain couples TRBV20-1 to TRBJ1-6; absent DNA, TCRdb's TRBD1 call cannot be checked. Germline V gives CDR1 DFQATT, CDR2 SNEGSKA (reference sequence). CDR3 length: 18 amino acids.